The sequence of this TCR beta chain was determined in a study of blood T cell repertoires in COVID-19. J was trimmed by 8 bases and V by 1 base; bases with no gene match: 3. The CDR3 length is 13 residues. Germline-derived CDR1 and CDR2 are GTSNPN and SVGIG (reference sequence). Under the authors' procedure: Nucleated cell counts were estimated from reference gene primer amplification. Using immunoSEQ multiplex PCR, the repertoire was profiled, and TCRdb retains in-frame clones only, with some absent. For V, J and clone size, that table is used; D and trimming come from the DNA. This sample has tens of thousands of clones, with approximately 84% found just once.

The sequence came from a man aged 60 to 75 with COVID-19, enrolled during active disease. The sequenced sample consisted of peripheral blood. This chain links TRBV30 with TRBJ2-1, with 9 bases identical to TRBD2. The CDR3 nucleotides read TGTGCCTGGAGTGGGACTAGCGTCTATGAGCAGTTCTTC. Amino acids: CAWSGTSVYEQFF.